This TCR beta chain was retrieved from a study of cytomegalovirus exposure and HLA in healthy donors. Details on this clone: No antigen is known for it.

In germline, CDR1 is SEHNR, CDR2 FQNEAQ (reference sequence). The CDR3 is 14 amino acids. V lost 1 base and J lost 5; bases outside the gene matches: 1. 13 Jbeta primers and 60 Vbeta primers were used for the PCR. Only in-frame clones appear in the TCRdb table, and some are missing; sequencing was by immunoSEQ multiplex PCR. The sample consists of 50,000 to 75,000 clones, 83% of them appearing once. Study results and caveats: One variant, a missense change in DCLRE1C, was linked in a later analysis to TCR beta V- and J-gene trimming. There were some public TCRs occurring in many donors, but most TCR sequences were rare.

Sequenced: PBMCs. This sequence originates from a human donor in good health. The rearrangement links TRBV7-9 to TRBJ2-5; 10 nucleotides agree with TRBD1. This chain's CDR3 is CASSLGTGGETQYF. CDR3 bases: TGTGCCAGCAGCTTAGGGACAGGGGGGGAGACCCAGTACTTC. Supplemented by reference TRBV7-9 and TRBJ2-5, the full variable domain reads DTGVSQNPRHKITKRGQNVTFRCDPISEHNRLYWYRQTLGQGPEFLTYFQNEAQLEKSRLLSDRFSAERPKGSFSTLEIQRTEQGDSAMYLCASSLGTGGETQYFGPGTRLLVL.